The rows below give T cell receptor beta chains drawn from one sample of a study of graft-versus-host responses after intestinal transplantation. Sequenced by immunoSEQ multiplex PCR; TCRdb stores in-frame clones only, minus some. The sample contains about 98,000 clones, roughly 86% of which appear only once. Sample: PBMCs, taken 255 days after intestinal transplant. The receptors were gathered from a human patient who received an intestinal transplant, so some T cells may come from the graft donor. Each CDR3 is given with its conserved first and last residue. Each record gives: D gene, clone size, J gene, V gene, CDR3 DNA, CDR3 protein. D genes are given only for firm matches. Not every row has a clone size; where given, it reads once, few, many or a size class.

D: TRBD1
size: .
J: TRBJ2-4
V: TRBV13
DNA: TGTGCCAGCAGCATGGGACAGGGGAACATTCAGTACTTC
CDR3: CASSMGQGNIQYF

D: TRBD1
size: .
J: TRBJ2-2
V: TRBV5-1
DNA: TGCGCCAGCAGCGCCGGGACAGAGAACACCGGGGAGCTGTTTTTT
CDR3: CASSAGTENTGELFF

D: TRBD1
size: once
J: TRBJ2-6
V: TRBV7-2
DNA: TGTGCCAGCAGCCCAACGACAGGGGCTGGGGCCAACGTCCTGACTTTC
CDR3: CASSPTTGAGANVLTF

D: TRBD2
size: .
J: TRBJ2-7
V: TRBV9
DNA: TGTGCCAGCAGCGTAGCTGGGACTAGCGGGATGGGCGAGCAGTACTTC
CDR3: CASSVAGTSGMGEQYF

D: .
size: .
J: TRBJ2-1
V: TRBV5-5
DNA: TGTGCCAGCAGCGACAGTTTAAGTGAGCAGTTCTTC
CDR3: CASSDSLSEQFF

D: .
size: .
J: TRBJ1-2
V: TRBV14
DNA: TGTGCCAGCAGCACGACATTGGCCTATGGCTACACCTTC
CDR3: CASSTTLAYGYTF

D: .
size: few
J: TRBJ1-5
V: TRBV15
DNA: TGTGCCACCAGCGTCCGGGGGCAGGGCAATCAGCCCCAGCATTTT
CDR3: CATSVRGQGNQPQHF

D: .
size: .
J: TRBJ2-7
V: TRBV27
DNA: TGTGCCAGCAGTCCCAGGGGCTCCTACGAGCAGTACTTC
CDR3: CASSPRGSYEQYF

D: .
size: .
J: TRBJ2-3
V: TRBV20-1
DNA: TGCAGTGCTGGGGGTGCGGATACGCAGTATTTT
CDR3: CSAGGADTQYF

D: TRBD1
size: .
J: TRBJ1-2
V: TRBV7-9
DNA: TGTGCCAGCAGCTTAGAAGGGGGCGACTATGGCTACACCTTC
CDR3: CASSLEGGDYGYTF

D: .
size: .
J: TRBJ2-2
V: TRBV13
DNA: TGTGCCAGCAGCTTCGGAGGGGCGAACACCGGGGAGCTGTTTTTT
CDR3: CASSFGGANTGELFF

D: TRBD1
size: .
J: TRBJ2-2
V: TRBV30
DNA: TGTGCCTGGAGAAGAGGGGGCGCCGATCGTACCGGGGAGCTGTTTTTT
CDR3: CAWRRGGADRTGELFF

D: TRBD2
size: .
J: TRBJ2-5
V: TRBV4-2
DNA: TGTGCCAGCAGCCACGGGACTAGCGGGGCCAGGGTTGAGACCCAGTACTTC
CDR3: CASSHGTSGARVETQYF

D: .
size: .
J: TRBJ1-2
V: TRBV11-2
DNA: TGTGCCAGCAGATACACCGCCACCTCTAACTATGGCTACACCTTC
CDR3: CASRYTATSNYGYTF

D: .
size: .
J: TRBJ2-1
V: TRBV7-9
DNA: TGTGCCAGCAGCTTAGCGGATTTCGGGTACAATGAGCAGTTCTTC
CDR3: CASSLADFGYNEQFF

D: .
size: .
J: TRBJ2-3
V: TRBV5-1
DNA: TGCGCCAGCAGCCCCGTTTTGACAGATACGCAGTATTTT
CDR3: CASSPVLTDTQYF

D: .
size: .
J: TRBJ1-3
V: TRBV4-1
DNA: TGCGCCAGCAGTTCGAGCCCAATCTCTGGAAACACCATATATTTT
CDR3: CASSSSPISGNTIYF

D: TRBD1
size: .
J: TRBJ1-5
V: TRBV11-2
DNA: TGTGCCAGCAGCCTTGGTGGGACAGGGACCCAGCATTTT
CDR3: CASSLGGTGTQHF

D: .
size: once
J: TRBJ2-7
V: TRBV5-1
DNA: TGCGCCAGCAGCTTGGACGGCGCAGGGCCCTCCTACGAGCAGTACTTC
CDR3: CASSLDGAGPSYEQYF

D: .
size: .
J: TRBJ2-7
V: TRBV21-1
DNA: TGTGCCAGCAGCTCGTGGGGGGACAGGGACTACGAGCAGTACTTC
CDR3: CASSSWGDRDYEQYF

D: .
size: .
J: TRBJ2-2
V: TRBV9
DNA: TGTGCCAGCAGCGTACCCGGACAGTTCGAGGAGCTGTTTTTT
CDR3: CASSVPGQFEELFF

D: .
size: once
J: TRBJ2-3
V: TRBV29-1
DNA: TGCAGCGTTCTGGGCACAGATACGCAGTATTTT
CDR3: CSVLGTDTQYF

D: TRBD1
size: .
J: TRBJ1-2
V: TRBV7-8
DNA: TGTGCCAGCAGCACCGACAGGGATTATGGCTACACCTTC
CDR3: CASSTDRDYGYTF

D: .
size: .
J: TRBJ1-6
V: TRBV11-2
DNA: TGTGCCAGCAGCTTAGCGGGTACAGCTTACTCACCCCTCCACTTT
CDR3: CASSLAGTAYSPLHF

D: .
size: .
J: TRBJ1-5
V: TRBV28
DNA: TGTGCCAGCAGTTTACCAGGAGCCTATAGCAATCAGCCCCAGCATTTT
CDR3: CASSLPGAYSNQPQHF

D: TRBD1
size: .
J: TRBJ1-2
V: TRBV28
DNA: TGTGCCAGCAGTCGACAGGGGTGGTGGGGCTACACCTTC
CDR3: CASSRQGWWGYTF

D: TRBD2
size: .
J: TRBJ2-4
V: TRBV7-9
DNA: TGTGCCAGCAGCCTAGCGGGAGGAGGCAAAAACATTCAGTACTTC
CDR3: CASSLAGGGKNIQYF